This T cell receptor beta chain comes out of a study of T cell repertoires in ileal Crohn's disease. TCRdb's table, derived via immunoSEQ multiplex PCR, lists solely in-frame clones and lacks some. The table lists more than 11,000 clones, about 73% of them singletons. Trimming cost V 6 bases and J 2 bases; bases outside gene matches: 5. The CDR3 sequence is 15 residues long. The germline V gene encodes CDR1 MNHEY and CDR2 SMNVEV (reference sequence). Sample: ileal tissue. V is TRBV27 and J is TRBJ2-2; 8 bases fit TRBD1. This TCR came from an adult with Crohn's disease. The CDR3 bases are TGTGCCAGCAGAACAGGGGGAACCAACACCGGGGAGCTGTTTTTT. Translation gives CASRTGGTNTGELFF.